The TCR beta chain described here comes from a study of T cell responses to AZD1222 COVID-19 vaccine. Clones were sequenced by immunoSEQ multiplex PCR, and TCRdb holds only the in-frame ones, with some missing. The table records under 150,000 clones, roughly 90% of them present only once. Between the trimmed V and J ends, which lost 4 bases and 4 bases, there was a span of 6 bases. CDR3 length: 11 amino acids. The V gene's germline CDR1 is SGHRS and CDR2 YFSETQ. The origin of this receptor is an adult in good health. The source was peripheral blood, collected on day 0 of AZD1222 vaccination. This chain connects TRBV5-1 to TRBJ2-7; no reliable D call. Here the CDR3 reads CASSQGYEQYF. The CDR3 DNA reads TGCGCCAGCAGCCAAGGATACGAGCAGTACTTC.